This entry concerns a single T cell receptor (beta chain). Its cognate antigen has yet to be identified. No base qualities exist here, and no much larger clone lies one base off it. The data belong to a study of T cell responses to AZD1222 COVID-19 vaccine (dated by TCRdb to about 2021). Concerning the study at large: TCR sequencing was performed for 230 to 250 trial participants, of whom roughly 200 were given two doses of AZD1222 and some 25 were given two doses of MenACWY control vaccine. Trial participants were enrolled into age subgroups of 18-55, 56-69 and 70-plus years, which contained roughly 140, 27 and 60 TCR-sequenced participants, respectively.

The CDR3 covers 14 residues, taking in both the cysteine and the phenylalanine. Just CDR3 DNA is preserved here, 42 bases in frame from base 1. The junction shows trimming of 6 bases on V and 6 bases on J, and the gene matches do not reach 8 bases of it. Looking up the germline V gene yields CDR1 MNHEY and CDR2 SVGAGI. What this sample's time point label stands for: about 28 days (+/-7) after the second vaccine dose. AZD1222 recipients whose second dose came at about 4 weeks and those whose second dose came at about 12 weeks were combined into one group, since spike-specific TCR depth and breadth did not differ between the two schedules. Vaccinee samples came from UK trials COV001 and COV002, including a single-blind randomized controlled phase 2/3 trial of AZD1222 (ChAdOx1 nCoV-19) in healthy adults. For TCRbeta chain sequencing, PBMC samples from trial participants were taken at day 0 and at day 28 after the second dose.

The CDR3 regions of human TCRbeta chains were subjected to immunosequencing. In the authors' own workflow: TCRs in the repertoires were matched against a reference library of SARS-CoV-2-specific TCRs that had been generated with the MIRA antigen-specificity platform. Breadth was defined as the fraction of unique TCRs that were SARS-CoV-2-associated, and depth was defined as the fraction of total T cells that were SARS-CoV-2-associated. Each spike-specific TCR was assigned to its reactive spike region and to a CD4 or CD8 class using the MIRA data. Log10-transformed breadth and depth values were compared by one-way ANOVA with Sidak's multiple comparisons tests. The source is immuneACCESS, and TCRdb retained only in-frame sequences with V and J called. Part of the clones is not carried over; for the studies checked, unresolved V genes explain less than half of this, and the remainder is unexplained. V, J and clone size derive from that table, while D and trimming were established from the DNA sequence. For this sample the table gives fewer than 90,000 clones, of which roughly 86% were detected only once. The biggest ten clones account for 6% to 7.5% of the sample.

The full study reports these points: The 56-69-year group was small, and its depth increase did not reach significance, likely because of low power. Participants were mostly white British and included more females than males, and it was suggested by the authors that clonal diversity may have been underestimated. Because no day 14 peak-response samples were available, repertoires were characterized only after the peak T cell response. After two AZD1222 doses, spike-specific TCR breadth and depth were significantly higher than at day 0 and than in MenACWY recipients. Conclusions about previously exposed vaccinees are limited because only a handful of AZD1222 recipients were SARS-CoV-2 seropositive at baseline. Epitopes outside the regions mutated in the B.1.351 and B.1.1.7 variants were reportedly recognized by nearly half of the unique spike-specific TCRs. CD4 TCRs associated with the vaccine covered the entire spike protein, and the dominant responses were in regions 160-218 and 743-854.

The clonotype comes from an adult who received the AZD1222 COVID-19 vaccine. The sample here was peripheral blood, taken 28 days after the second AZD1222 dose. The V and J genes are TRBV6-5 and TRBJ2-4; the junction holds 7 bases that match TRBD1. The CDR3 reads as follows: CASSPRDSSNIQYF. The sequenced DNA: TGTGCCAGCAGCCCACGGGACAGTTCAAACATTCAGTACTTC.